These 17 T cell receptor beta chains originate from one sample sequenced in a study of blood T cell repertoires in COVID-19 (dated by TCRdb to 2020 to 2021). The protocol used for the library was the immunoSEQ multiplex PCR assay. TCRdb took this table from immuneACCESS and kept in-frame rearrangements with V and J called. Such tables lack part of the clones; where checked against another copy, unresolved V genes explain under half of the gap, and the rest is unexplained. The sample includes roughly 250,000 clones, with about 87% observed a single time. Of the sample, roughly 4% falls within the top ten clones. Sequenced input: peripheral blood. These receptors were collected from a man aged 60-69 years who had recovered from COVID-19.

The CDR3 here is CASSLRTGFSGNTIYF. Here the CDR3 DNA reads TGTGCCAGCAGCTTACGTACAGGTTTCTCTGGAAACACCATATATTTT. The V and J genes are TRBV11-2 and TRBJ1-3, with a weak D call TRBD1 (5 bases). This CDR3 has 16 amino acids. The V gene's germline CDR1 is SGHAT and CDR2 FQNNGV. Trimming removed 2 bases at V and 0 bases at J, with 11 bases between.

CDR3 DNA: TGTGCCAGCAGCTTGGCCATGGAGACTAACTATGGCTACACCTTC. This gives the protein CASSLAMETNYGYTF. The V call is TRBV5-6, the J call TRBJ1-2; D is unclear. The V gene's germline CDR1 is SGHDT and CDR2 YYEEEE. This CDR3 has 15 amino acids. The germline V and J ends were trimmed by 0 bases and 0 bases, with 9 bases remaining between them.

The chain links TRBV6-6 to TRBJ1-1; TRBD1 matches at 8 bases. Germline V gene lookup returns CDR1 MNHNY and CDR2 SVGAGI (reference sequence). The CDR3 has 14 residues. Unmatched junction bases numbered 7, after V lost 10 bases and J lost 0 bases. CDR3 bases: TGTGCCACAGCACGGACAGGGATGAACACTGAAGCTTTCTTT. Translated, it gives CATARTGMNTEAFF.

The rearrangement joins TRBV9 to TRBJ1-5; D is possibly TRBD1 (5 bases). CDR1 and CDR2 (germline): SGDLS, YYNGEE. Trimming stripped 4 bases from V and 0 bases from J, with 11 bases between. CDR3 length: 15 amino acids. The CDR3 DNA follows: TGTGCCAGCAGCACCGACAGTTATAGCAATCAGCCCCAGCATTTT. This gives the protein CASSTDSYSNQPQHF.

The chain uses TRBV19 and TRBJ2-2, with 7 bases that match TRBD1. The CDR3 consists of 14 residues. V lost 6 bases and J lost 8; bases outside the gene matches: 9. Germline V gene sequence: CDR1 LNHDA, CDR2 SQIVND (reference sequence). CDR3 DNA sequence: TGTGCCAGTAGGTCGGACAGGACTGGGGGGGAGCTGTTTTTT. Amino acids: CASRSDRTGGELFF.

The CDR3 region is CASKGGTGDLWSYEQYF. The CDR3 DNA reads as TGTGCCAGCAAGGGGGGTACAGGGGACCTTTGGTCCTACGAGCAGTACTTC. This chain joins TRBV2 and TRBJ2-7; D may be TRBD1 (7 bases). The V and J ends lost 7 bases and 1 base respectively, with 23 bases between them. The V gene's germline CDR1 is SNHLY and CDR2 FYNNEI. This CDR3 is 17 amino acids long.

This chain links TRBV9 with TRBJ2-3; 11 nucleotides match TRBD2. The CDR3 contains 23 residues. With V trimmed by 3 bases and J by 4 bases, 28 bases remained unmatched. The germline V gene has CDR1 SGDLS and CDR2 YYNGEE. CDR3 protein: CASSGFSGGAFVADQVSADTQYF. CDR3 sequence (DNA): TGTGCCAGCAGCGGATTTAGCGGGGGGGCGTTTGTTGCTGACCAAGTATCCGCAGATACGCAGTATTTT.

The chain is built from TRBV11-3 and TRBJ2-1; perhaps TRBD1 as D (5 bases). This CDR3 is built from 13 residues. The V and J ends lost 4 bases and 6 bases respectively, with 10 bases between them. Germline loops: CDR1 SGHNT, CDR2 YENEEA. CDR3 bases: TGTGCCAGCAGCTGGCAGGGTAGCAATGAGCAGTTCTTC. This translates into CASSWQGSNEQFF.

V gene TRBV9 combines with J gene TRBJ1-2, with TRBD1 matching over 9 bases. The germline gives CDR1 SGDLS, CDR2 YYNGEE. This CDR3 comprises 16 residues. With V trimmed by 3 bases and J by 4 bases, 10 bases remained unmatched. CDR3 nucleotides: TGTGCCAGCAGCGCCGGCCCGGGACAGGGTGTCTATGGCTACACCTTC. This translates into CASSAGPGQGVYGYTF.

The chain is built from TRBV6-5 and TRBJ2-7; TRBD2 matches at 9 bases. CDR3 length equals 15 residues. V shed 5 bases, J shed 5 bases, and the junction held 10 bases outside the gene matches. In germline, CDR1 is MNHEY, CDR2 SVGAGI. CDR3 bases: TGTGCCAGCAGTCTTACTAGCGGGCCCCGGCACGAGCAGTACTTC. It translates to CASSLTSGPRHEQYF.

The chain carries TRBV30 and TRBJ1-1; 8 nucleotides match TRBD1. This CDR3 spans 11 amino acids. Germline CDR1 is GTSNPN and CDR2 is SVGIG (reference sequence). V lost 8 bases and J lost 4; bases outside the gene matches: 3. The CDR3 nucleotides read TGTGCCCGAGACAGGGGCACTGAAGCTTTCTTT. Its protein product is CARDRGTEAFF.

V and J are TRBV15 and TRBJ1-5; D might be TRBD1 (6 bases). This CDR3 comprises 15 residues. V was shortened by 2 bases and J by 3 bases, with 11 bases between the two germline ends. CDR1 is LNHNV and CDR2 is YYDKDF in the germline V gene (reference sequence). The DNA for the CDR3 is TGTGCCACCAGCAGAATAACAGGGAACAATCAGCCCCAGCATTTT. Protein product: CATSRITGNNQPQHF.

CDR3 DNA sequence: TGCGCCAGCAGCTTGGATGGGCCGGGGGTCTACGAGCAGTACTTC. Translated, it gives CASSLDGPGVYEQYF. V is TRBV5-1 and J is TRBJ2-7, with a weak D call TRBD2 (6 bases). The CDR3 totals 15 residues. The V end was cut by 0 bases, the J end by 3 bases, with 13 bases between. The germline V gene encodes CDR1 SGHRS and CDR2 YFSETQ. The complete variable domain, with remaining parts taken from reference TRBV5-1 and TRBJ2-7, reads KAGVTQTPRYLIKTRGQQVTLSCSPISGHRSVSWYQQTPGQGLQFLFEYFSETQRNKGNFPGRFSGRQFSNSRSEMNVSTLELGDSALYLCASSLDGPGVYEQYFGPGTRLTVT.

This rearrangement joins TRBV5-1 to TRBJ1-4; no definite D call. The CDR3 covers 15 residues. V was trimmed by 1 base and J by 5 bases, leaving 12 bases between them. CDR1 is SGHRS, CDR2 YFSETQ, per germline. CDR3 nucleotides: TGCGCCAGCAGCTTGAGGCGTGGGGAGAATGAAAAACTGTTTTTT. Amino acids: CASSLRRGENEKLFF.

The rearrangement links TRBV13 to TRBJ2-7; D is uncertain. This CDR3 has 14 residues. The germline gives CDR1 PRHDT, CDR2 FYEKMQ (reference sequence). V was pared by 0 bases and J by 0 bases, with 6 bases between. CDR3 in amino acids: CASSLGAVSYEQYF. CDR3 sequence (DNA): TGTGCCAGCAGCTTAGGGGCAGTCTCCTACGAGCAGTACTTC.

The V call is TRBV19, the J call TRBJ1-5; D gene unclear. In germline, CDR1 is LNHDA, CDR2 SQIVND (reference sequence). This CDR3 region has 14 residues. V was cut by 3 bases and J by 10 bases, with 16 bases left in between. Here the CDR3 reads CASSIGRRTHPQHF. Here the CDR3 DNA reads TGTGCCAGTAGTATTGGACGGAGGACTCATCCCCAGCATTTT.

J is TRBJ2-3 and V is TRBV5-4, with 11 bases that match TRBD2. The length of the CDR3 is 16 residues. After removal of 5 bases from V and 5 bases from J, the junction contained 10 bases not matched to a gene. Germline CDR1 is SGHNT and CDR2 is YYREEE (reference sequence). The CDR3 region is CASRSTSGASGDTQYF. CDR3 coding DNA: TGTGCCAGCAGGTCGACTAGCGGGGCCTCTGGAGATACGCAGTATTTT. The full variable domain, rest sourced from reference TRBV5-4 and TRBJ2-3, is ETGVTQSPTHLIKTRGQQVTLRCSSQSGHNTVSWYQQALGQGPQFIFQYYREEENGRGNFPPRFSGLQFPNYSSELNVNALELDDSALYLCASRSTSGASGDTQYFGPGTRLTVL.